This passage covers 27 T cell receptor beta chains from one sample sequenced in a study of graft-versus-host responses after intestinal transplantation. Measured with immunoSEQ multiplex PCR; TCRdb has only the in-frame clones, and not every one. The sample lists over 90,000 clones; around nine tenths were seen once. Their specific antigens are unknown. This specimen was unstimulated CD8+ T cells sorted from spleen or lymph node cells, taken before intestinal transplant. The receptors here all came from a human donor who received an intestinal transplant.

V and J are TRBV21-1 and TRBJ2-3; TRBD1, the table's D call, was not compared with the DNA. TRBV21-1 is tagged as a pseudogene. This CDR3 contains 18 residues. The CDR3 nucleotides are TGTGCCAGCAGCAAAAAATGGGGACAGGGCCCTAGCACAGATACGCAGTATTTT. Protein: CASSKKWGQGPSTDTQYF.

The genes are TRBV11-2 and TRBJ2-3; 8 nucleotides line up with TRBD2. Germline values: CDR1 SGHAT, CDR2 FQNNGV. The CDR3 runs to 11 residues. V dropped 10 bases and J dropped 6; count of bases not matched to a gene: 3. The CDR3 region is CATTGGDTQYF. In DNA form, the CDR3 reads TGTGCCACCACGGGGGGGGATACGCAGTATTTT. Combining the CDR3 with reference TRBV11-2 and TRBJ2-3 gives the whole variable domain EAGVAQSPRYKIIEKRQSVAFWCNPISGHATLYWYQQILGQGPKLLIQFQNNGVVDDSQLPKDRFSAERLKGVDSTLKIQPAKLEDSAVYLCATTGGDTQYFGPGTRLTVL.

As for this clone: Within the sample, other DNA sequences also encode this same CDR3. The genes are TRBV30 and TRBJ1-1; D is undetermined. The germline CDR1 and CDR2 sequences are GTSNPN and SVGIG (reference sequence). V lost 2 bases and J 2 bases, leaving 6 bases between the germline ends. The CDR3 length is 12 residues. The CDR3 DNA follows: TGTGCCTGGAGTCCGGGAAACACTGAAGCTTTCTTT. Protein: CAWSPGNTEAFF.

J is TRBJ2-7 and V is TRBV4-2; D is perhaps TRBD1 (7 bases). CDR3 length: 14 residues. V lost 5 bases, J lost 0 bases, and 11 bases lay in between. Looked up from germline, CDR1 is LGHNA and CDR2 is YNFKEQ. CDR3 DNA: TGTGCCAGCAGCTGGCGGGACAGCTCCTACGAGCAGTACTTC. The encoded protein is CASSWRDSSYEQYF.

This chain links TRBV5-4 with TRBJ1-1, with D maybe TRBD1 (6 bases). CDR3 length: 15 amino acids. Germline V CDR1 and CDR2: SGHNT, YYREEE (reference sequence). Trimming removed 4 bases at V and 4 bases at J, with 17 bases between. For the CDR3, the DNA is TGTGCCAGCAGCGACCCGACAGGCCCTCGCACTGAAGCTTTCTTT. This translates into CASSDPTGPRTEAFF.

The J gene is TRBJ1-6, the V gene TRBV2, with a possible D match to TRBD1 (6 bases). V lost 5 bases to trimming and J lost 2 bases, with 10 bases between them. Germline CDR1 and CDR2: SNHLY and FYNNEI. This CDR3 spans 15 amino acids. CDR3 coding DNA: TGTGCCAGCAGTTACAGGGAGCCCTATAATTCACCCCTCCACTTT. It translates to CASSYREPYNSPLHF.

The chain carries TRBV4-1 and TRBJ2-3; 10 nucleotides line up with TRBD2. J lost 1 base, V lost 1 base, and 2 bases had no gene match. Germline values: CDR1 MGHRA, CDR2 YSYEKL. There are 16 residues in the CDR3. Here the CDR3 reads CASSQASGGRTDTQYF. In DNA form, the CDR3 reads TGCGCCAGCAGCCAAGCTAGCGGGGGACGCACAGATACGCAGTATTTT.

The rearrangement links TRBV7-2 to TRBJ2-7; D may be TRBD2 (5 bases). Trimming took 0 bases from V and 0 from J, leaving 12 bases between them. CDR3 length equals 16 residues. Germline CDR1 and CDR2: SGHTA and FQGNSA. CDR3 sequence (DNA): TGTGCCAGCAGCTTAGCGCGGGTGGCCCCCTCCTACGAGCAGTACTTC. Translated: CASSLARVAPSYEQYF.

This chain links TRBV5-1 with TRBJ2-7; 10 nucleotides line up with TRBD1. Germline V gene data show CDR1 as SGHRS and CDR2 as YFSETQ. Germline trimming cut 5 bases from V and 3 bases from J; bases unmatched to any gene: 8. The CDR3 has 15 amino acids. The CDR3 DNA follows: TGCGCCAGCAGTTACGGACAGGGGGGAGGCTACGAGCAGTACTTC. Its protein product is CASSYGQGGGYEQYF. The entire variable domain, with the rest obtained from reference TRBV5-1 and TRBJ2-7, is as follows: KAGVTQTPRYLIKTRGQQVTLSCSPISGHRSVSWYQQTPGQGLQFLFEYFSETQRNKGNFPGRFSGRQFSNSRSEMNVSTLELGDSALYLCASSYGQGGGYEQYFGPGTRLTVT.

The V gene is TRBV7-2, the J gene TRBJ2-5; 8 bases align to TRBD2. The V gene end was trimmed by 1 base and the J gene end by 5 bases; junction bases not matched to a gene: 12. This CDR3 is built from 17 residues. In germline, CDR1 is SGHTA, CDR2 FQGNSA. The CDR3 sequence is CASSLVMASGFWETQYF. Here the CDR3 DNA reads TGTGCCAGCAGCTTAGTAATGGCTAGCGGGTTTTGGGAGACCCAGTACTTC.

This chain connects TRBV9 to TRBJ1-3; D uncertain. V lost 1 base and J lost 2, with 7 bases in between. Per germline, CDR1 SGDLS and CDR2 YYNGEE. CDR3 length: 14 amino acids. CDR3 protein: CASSVTGAGNTIYF. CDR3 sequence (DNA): TGTGCCAGCAGCGTAACGGGAGCTGGAAACACCATATATTTT.

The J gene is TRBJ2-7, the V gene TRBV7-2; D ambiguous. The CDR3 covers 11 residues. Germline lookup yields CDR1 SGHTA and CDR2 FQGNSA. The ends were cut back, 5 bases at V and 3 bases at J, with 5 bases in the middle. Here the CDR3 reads CASSGHYEQYF. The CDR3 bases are TGTGCCAGCAGCGGGCACTACGAGCAGTACTTC. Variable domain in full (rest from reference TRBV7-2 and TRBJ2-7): GAGVSQSPSNKVTEKGKDVELRCDPISGHTALYWYRQSLGQGLEFLIYFQGNSAPDKSGLPSDRFSAERTGGSVSTLTIQRTQQEDSAVYLCASSGHYEQYFGPGTRLTVT.

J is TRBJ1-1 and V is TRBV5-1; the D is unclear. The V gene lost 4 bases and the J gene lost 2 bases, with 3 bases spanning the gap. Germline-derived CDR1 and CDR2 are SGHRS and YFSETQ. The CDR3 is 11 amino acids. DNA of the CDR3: TGCGCCAGCAGCCAAAACACTGAAGCTTTCTTT. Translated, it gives CASSQNTEAFF.

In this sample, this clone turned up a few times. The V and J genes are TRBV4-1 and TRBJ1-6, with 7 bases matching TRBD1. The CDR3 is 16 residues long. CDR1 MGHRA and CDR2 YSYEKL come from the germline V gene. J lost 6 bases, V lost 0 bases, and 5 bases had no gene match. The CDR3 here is CASSQDDREINSPLHF. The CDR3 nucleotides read TGCGCCAGCAGCCAAGATGACAGGGAGATTAATTCACCCCTCCACTTT.

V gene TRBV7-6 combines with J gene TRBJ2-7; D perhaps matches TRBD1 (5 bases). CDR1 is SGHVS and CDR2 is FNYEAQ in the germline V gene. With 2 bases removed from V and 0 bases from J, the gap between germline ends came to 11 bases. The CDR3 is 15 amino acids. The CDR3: CASSLRSDNSYEQYF. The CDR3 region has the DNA TGTGCCAGCAGCTTAAGGTCGGACAACTCCTACGAGCAGTACTTC.

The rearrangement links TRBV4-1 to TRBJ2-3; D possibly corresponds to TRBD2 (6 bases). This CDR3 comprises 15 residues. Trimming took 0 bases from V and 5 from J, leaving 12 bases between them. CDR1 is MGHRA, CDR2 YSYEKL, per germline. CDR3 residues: CASSQEGGVGDTQYF. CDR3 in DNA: TGCGCCAGCAGCCAAGAGGGGGGAGTTGGAGATACGCAGTATTTT.

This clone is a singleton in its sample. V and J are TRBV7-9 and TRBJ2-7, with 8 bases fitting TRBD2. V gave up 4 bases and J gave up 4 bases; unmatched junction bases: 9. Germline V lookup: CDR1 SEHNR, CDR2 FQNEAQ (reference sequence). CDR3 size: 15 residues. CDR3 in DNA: TGTGCCAGCAGCTCGGAACTAGCGGCCTTTTACGAGCAGTACTTC. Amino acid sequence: CASSSELAAFYEQYF.

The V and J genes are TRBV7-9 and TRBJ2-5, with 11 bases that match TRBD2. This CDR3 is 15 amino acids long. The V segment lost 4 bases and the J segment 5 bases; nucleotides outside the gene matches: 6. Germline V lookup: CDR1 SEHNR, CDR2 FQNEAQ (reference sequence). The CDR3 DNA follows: TGTGCCAGCAGCTCAGGGACTAGCGGTAGCGAGACCCAGTACTTC. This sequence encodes CASSSGTSGSETQYF.

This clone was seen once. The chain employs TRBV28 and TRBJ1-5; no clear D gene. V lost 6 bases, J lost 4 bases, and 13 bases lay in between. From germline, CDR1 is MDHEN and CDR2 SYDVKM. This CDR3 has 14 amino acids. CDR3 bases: TGTGCCAGCAGCCGCGGGGAGGGAAATCAGCCCCAGCATTTT. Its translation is CASSRGEGNQPQHF. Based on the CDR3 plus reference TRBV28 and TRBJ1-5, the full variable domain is DVKVTQSSRYLVKRTGEKVFLECVQDMDHENMFWYRQDPGLGLRLIYFSYDVKMKEKGDIPEGYSVSREKKERFSLILESASTNQTSMYLCASSRGEGNQPQHFGDGTRLSIL.

This chain's CDR3 is CASSVGPGEGGNEQFF. The CDR3 nucleotides read TGTGCCAGCAGCGTAGGCCCGGGAGAAGGAGGTAATGAGCAGTTCTTC. The V call is TRBV11-2, the J call TRBJ2-1; perhaps TRBD2 as D (6 bases). The CDR3 length is 16 residues. V was shortened by 5 bases and J by 7 bases, with 21 bases between the two germline ends. Looked up from germline, CDR1 is SGHAT and CDR2 is FQNNGV.

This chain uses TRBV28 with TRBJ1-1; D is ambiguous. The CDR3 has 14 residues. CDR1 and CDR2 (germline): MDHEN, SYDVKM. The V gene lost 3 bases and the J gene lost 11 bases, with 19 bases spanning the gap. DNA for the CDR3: TGTGCCAGCAGTTTGGGCTACGGGGTAATATATGCTTTCTTT. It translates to CASSLGYGVIYAFF.

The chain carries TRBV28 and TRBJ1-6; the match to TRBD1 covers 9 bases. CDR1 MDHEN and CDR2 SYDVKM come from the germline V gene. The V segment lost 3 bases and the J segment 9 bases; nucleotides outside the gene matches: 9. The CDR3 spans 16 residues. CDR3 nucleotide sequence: TGTGCCAGCAGTTTGCGTGGGACAGGGAGAGGTTCACCCCTCCACTTT. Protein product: CASSLRGTGRGSPLHF.

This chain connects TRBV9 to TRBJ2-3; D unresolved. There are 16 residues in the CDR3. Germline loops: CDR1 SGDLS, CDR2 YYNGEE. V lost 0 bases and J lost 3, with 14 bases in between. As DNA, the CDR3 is TGTGCCAGCAGCGTAGGGTCCTACGCCGGGACAGATACGCAGTATTTT. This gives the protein CASSVGSYAGTDTQYF.

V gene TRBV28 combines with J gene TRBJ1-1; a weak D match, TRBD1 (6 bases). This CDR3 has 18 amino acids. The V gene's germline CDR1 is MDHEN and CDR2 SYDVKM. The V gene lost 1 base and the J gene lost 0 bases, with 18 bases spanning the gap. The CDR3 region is CASSLYRARGGVNTEAFF. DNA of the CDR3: TGTGCCAGCAGTTTATATAGGGCGAGGGGGGGGGTGAACACTGAAGCTTTCTTT.

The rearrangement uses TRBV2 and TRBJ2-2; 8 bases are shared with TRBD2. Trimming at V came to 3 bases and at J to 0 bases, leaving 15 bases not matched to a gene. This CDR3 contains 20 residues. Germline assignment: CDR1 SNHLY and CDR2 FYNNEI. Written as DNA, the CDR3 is TGTGCCAGCAGTGACCCTACCCTATGGGCGGGGGGACCGAACACCGGGGAGCTGTTTTTT. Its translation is CASSDPTLWAGGPNTGELFF.

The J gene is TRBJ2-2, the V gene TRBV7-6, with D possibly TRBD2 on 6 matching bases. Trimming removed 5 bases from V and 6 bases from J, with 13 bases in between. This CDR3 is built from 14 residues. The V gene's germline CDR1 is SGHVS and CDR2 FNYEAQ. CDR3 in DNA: TGTGCCAGCAGCCCTAGTGGGGGGTCCGGGGAGCTGTTTTTT. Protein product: CASSPSGGSGELFF.

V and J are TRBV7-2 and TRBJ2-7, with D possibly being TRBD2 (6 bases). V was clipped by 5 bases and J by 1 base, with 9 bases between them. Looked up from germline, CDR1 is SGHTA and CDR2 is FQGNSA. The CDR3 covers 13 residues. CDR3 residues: CASSPGLSYEQYF. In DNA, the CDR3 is TGTGCCAGCAGCCCGGGACTGTCCTACGAGCAGTACTTC.